This T cell receptor (beta chain) was sequenced during a study of molecular identifiers for immune sequencing clone quantification. For the study at large: Across replicate runs, RNA obtained from around 20,000 or 100,000 naive CD8 cells was divided into five, with four undergoing sequencing.

The sample holds a few counts of this clonotype. CDR3 length: 15 amino acids. Germline V CDR1 and CDR2: SEHNR, FQNEAQ (reference sequence). Trimming left V 1 base short and J 3 bases short, with 10 bases between. From the PCR reads, TCRdb called clonotypes with MiXCR, one entry per CDR3 protein. The sample consists of more than 50,000 distinct CDR3 sequences, around 19% of them appearing once. The TCR originated in a human donor in good health. Some libraries in this study had Jurkat cell RNA spiked in. This sequence joins TRBV7-9 and TRBJ2-1; D may match TRBD1 or TRBD2 (5 bases each). Input material: naive CD8+ T cells from blood, with Jurkat cell RNA spiked in. Subset specified: FACS-sorted CD8+CD4-CCR7+CD45RA+ naive T cells. For the CDR3, the DNA is TGTGCCAGCAGCTTAGGAGGGACCGGCTACAATGAGCAGTTCTTC. Translating gives CASSLGGTGYNEQFF.